This T cell receptor (beta chain) was observed in a study of blood T cell repertoires in COVID-19. Looking at the study overall: PBMCs, B-cell-depleted T cells, or T cells provided the cDNA or gDNA that made up the material.

Clones were sequenced by immunoSEQ multiplex PCR, and TCRdb holds only the in-frame ones, with some missing. The sample has around 300,000 clones; about nine tenths are singletons. CDR1 and CDR2 (germline): LNHNV, YYDKDF (reference sequence). V was clipped by 1 base and J by 3 bases; unmatched bases: 1. The CDR3 consists of 15 residues. Seattle patients were enrolled while actively infected and followed longitudinally. This clonotype was sampled from a woman aged 25 to 39 with COVID-19, enrolled during active disease. The sequenced material came from peripheral blood. The chain employs TRBV15 and TRBJ2-3, with TRBD2 matching over 10 bases. CDR3 in amino acids: CATSRALAGTDTQYF. The CDR3 nucleotides are TGTGCCACCAGCAGAGCACTAGCGGGAACAGATACGCAGTATTTT.